Sequencing of this TCR beta chain was carried out in a study of T cells expressing NK-cell markers. Study at large: It was sorted CD3+CD56-NKG2C+, CD3+CD56+NKG2C- and CD3+CD56+NKG2C+ T cells that provided the TCR beta repertoires.

The cDNA for TCR beta came from 5'RACE template switching with UMIs. TCRdb reprocessed the 5' RACE reads and stores each CDR3 protein as one record, lacking DNA. The sample includes fewer than 300,000 distinct CDR3 sequences. The CDR3 length is 15 residues. With regard to this clonotype: Its matching antigen is unknown.

Study findings and constraints: Dominant NKG2C+ clonotypes were found to form 1.0-7.0% of CD8+ T cells in roughly 6 donors.

The sequence derives from a woman between 18 and 75 years old in good health. The sequenced sample was blood T cells: a sorted CD56 or NKG2C T cell subset, CD4+ or CD8+ T cells, or bulk PBMC T cells (not recorded which). The rearrangement joins TRBV12-3 or TRBV12-4 to TRBJ1-1; there is no DNA to check the TCRdb D call of TRBD1. CDR3 loop: CASSMGAGRGTEAFF.